This T cell receptor (beta chain) emerged from a study of blood T cell repertoires in COVID-19. Looking at the study overall: The study drew acute and convalescent COVID-19 samples from the United States, Italy and Spain. PBMCs, B-cell-depleted T cells, or T cells were the source of the cDNA or gDNA that made up the material.

Here immunoSEQ multiplex PCR was the method, and the copy in TCRdb shows in-frame clones only, minus some. The table includes about 79,000 clones, about 87% detected once. The CDR3 consists of 17 residues. The germline CDR1 and CDR2 sequences are SGHNT and YYREEE (reference sequence). Losses at the gene ends were 1 base for V and 4 bases for J; bases not matched to a gene: 8. The sample was peripheral blood. The clonotype was recovered from a man between 50 and 59 years old with active COVID-19. V usage is TRBV5-4 and J usage is TRBJ2-3; 11 bases line up with TRBD2. The CDR3 protein is CASSLNPSGGSADTQYF. The CDR3 nucleotides are TGTGCCAGCAGCTTGAATCCTAGCGGGGGGTCGGCAGATACGCAGTATTTT.